This T cell receptor (beta chain) derives from a study of Graves' ophthalmopathy and Graves' hyperthyroidism. Study-wide results and limits: The 13-signature model separated ophthalmopathy from stable hyperthyroidism at around 86% sensitivity and nearly 82% specificity.

V was pared by 3 bases and J by 7 bases, with 5 bases of the junction left unmatched. CDR3 length: 13 amino acids. The germline CDR1 and CDR2 sequences are KGHSH and LQKENI. This clonotype was recorded many times. What it binds is not known. The sequenced template was RNA, covering the TCR beta CDR3 region. In the first round, RT-PCR was carried out with HTBI primers, and a multiplex PCR formed the second round. From the multiplex PCR reads, TCRdb called clonotypes with MiXCR, one entry per CDR3 protein. In the table there are a few hundred thousand distinct CDR3 sequences, roughly a sixth of which are singletons. By definition, stable hyperthyroidism involved no ophthalmopathy within 18 months of follow-up. Patients newly diagnosed with hyperthyroidism, under 2 months' duration, were aged 18 to 65, the study reports. Exclusion covered patients with other autoimmune diseases or uncontrolled infections (as well as pregnancy or lactation).

This chain joins TRBV18 and TRBJ1-1; 7 nucleotides match TRBD1. Input material: peripheral blood. The clonotype comes from an adult woman with stable Graves' hyperthyroidism. This chain's CDR3 is CASSPSTGVEAFF. DNA of the CDR3: TGTGCCAGCTCACCGTCTACAGGGGTTGAAGCTTTCTTT.